This T cell receptor beta chain emerged from a study of blood T cell repertoires in COVID-19. The overall study: PBMCs, B-cell-depleted T cells, or T cells provided the cDNA or gDNA that made up the material.

CDR1 is SQVTM, CDR2 ANQGSEA, per germline. The CDR3 covers 11 residues. The V gene lost 4 bases and the J gene lost 3 bases, with 4 bases spanning the gap. In the source study's methods: Estimation of nucleated cell counts was performed using reference gene primer amplification. The protocol was immunoSEQ multiplex PCR, while the TCRdb copy is restricted to in-frame clones and leaves out a portion. V and J calls and clone size are copied from that table; D and trimming were computed from the DNA. The sample has just over 90,000 clones; approximately 86% are singletons. The sample comprised peripheral blood. V is TRBV29-1 and J is TRBJ1-3, with D unclear. This TCR came from a woman of 80 years or more with acute or convalescent COVID-19. The CDR3 region has the DNA TGCAGCGTTGCCCTTGGAAACACCATATATTTT. The encoded protein is CSVALGNTIYF.